This TCR beta chain was identified during a study of T cell repertoires in cytomegalovirus infection. At the level of the study: Through public TCR beta signatures, both CMV infection and matching HLA type were indicated.

TCRdb passed the reads through MiXCR, listing each CDR3 protein once. Of 65,000 to 95,000 distinct CDR3 sequences in the sample, about 4% were seen once. This CDR3 is 18 amino acids long. From germline, CDR1 is ENHRY and CDR2 SYGVKD. Trimming took off 4 bases at V and 0 bases at J, with 16 bases between the two ends. Regarding the study as a whole: What dominated the ex vivo response were HLA-C-restricted CMV-specific TCR beta clonotypes. Identification of carriers of CMV plus the relevant HLA was achieved through cumulative public TCR beta family frequency.

This clonotype was counted many times. Its antigen is not known. The receptor comes from a human donor in good health (CMV status not recorded). Some clones in this sample may be carry-over from other donors' samples. The chain employs TRBV10-3 and TRBJ2-6; D tentatively fits TRBD1 or TRBD2 (5 bases each). Sample: PBMCs. CDR3 sequence (DNA): TGTGCCATCAGTGGGGACCGCGCCAGTACCTCTGGGGCCAACGTCCTGACTTTC. Translation gives CAISGDRASTSGANVLTF.